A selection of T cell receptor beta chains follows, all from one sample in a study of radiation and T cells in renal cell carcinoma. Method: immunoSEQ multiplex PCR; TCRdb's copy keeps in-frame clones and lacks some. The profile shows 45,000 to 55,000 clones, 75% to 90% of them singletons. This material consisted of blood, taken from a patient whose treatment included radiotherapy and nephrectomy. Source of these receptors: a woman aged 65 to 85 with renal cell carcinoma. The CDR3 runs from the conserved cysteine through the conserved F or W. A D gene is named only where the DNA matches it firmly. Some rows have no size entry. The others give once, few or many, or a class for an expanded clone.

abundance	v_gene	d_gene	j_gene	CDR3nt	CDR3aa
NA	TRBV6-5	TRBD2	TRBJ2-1	TGTGCCAGCAGTCCTCTCCTAGCGGGACACAATGAGCAGTTCTTC	CASSPLLAGHNEQFF
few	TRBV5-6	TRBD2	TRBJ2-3	TGTGCCAGCAGCCCCGGGACTAGTCCAGATACGCAGTATTTT	CASSPGTSPDTQYF
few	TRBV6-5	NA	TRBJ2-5	TGTGCCAGCAGTTACGGTCCCGAGACCCAGTACTTC	CASSYGPETQYF
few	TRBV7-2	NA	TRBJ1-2	TGTGCCAGCAGCCCTATGGCGCCCACAGGTGGCTACACCTTC	CASSPMAPTGGYTF
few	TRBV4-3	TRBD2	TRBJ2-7	TGCGCCAGCAGCCAAGATAGGGCTAGCGGTCCCTACGAGCAGTACTTC	CASSQDRASGPYEQYF
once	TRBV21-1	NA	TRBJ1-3	TGTGCCAGCAGCAAAGCCTTGAGACGCCCTGGAAAGTACTCTGGAAACACCATATATTTT	CASSKALRRPGKYSGNTIYF
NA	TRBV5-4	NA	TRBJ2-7	TGTGCCAGCAAGGATAAACAGTGGGCCGAGCAGTACTTC	CASKDKQWAEQYF
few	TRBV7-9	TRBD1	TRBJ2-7	TGTGCCAGCAGCCCCCGGGACAGGCCGTCCTACGAGCAGTACTTC	CASSPRDRPSYEQYF
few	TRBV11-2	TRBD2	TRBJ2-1	TGTGCCAGCAGCTTGCCTAGCGGGGGCCAGCAGTTCTTC	CASSLPSGGQQFF
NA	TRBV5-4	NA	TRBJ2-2	TGTGCCAGCAGCTTTGGGAGTCAGGGGACAACCGGGGAGCTGTTTTTT	CASSFGSQGTTGELFF
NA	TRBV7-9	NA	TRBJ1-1	TGTGCCAGCAGCTTACGGTTGGACAGCGAAGCTTTCTTT	CASSLRLDSEAFF
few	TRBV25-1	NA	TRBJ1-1	TGTGCCAGTAGGGAAGGGAACACTGAAGCTTTCTTT	CASREGNTEAFF
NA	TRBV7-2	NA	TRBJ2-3	TGTGCCAGCAGCACCCGGGTTGCAGATACGCAGTATTTT	CASSTRVADTQYF
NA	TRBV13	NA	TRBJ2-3	TGTGCCAGCAGCGACCGGGGACTTAGCACAGATACGCAGTATTTT	CASSDRGLSTDTQYF
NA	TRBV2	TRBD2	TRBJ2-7	TGTGCCAGCATGGGGCGGGAGCGGTACGAGCAGTACTTC	CASMGRERYEQYF
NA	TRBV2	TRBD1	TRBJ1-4	TGTGCCAGCACCGGAAGGGGACAGGGGGGAGAAAAACTGTTTTTT	CASTGRGQGGEKLFF
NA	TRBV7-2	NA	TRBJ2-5	TGTGCCACCCTACCGGGGGGCGGAGAGACCCAGTACTTC	CATLPGGGETQYF
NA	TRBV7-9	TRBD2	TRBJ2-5	TGTGCCAGCAGCCCCGATTTGGCGGGAGTTCGGGAGACCCAGTACTTC	CASSPDLAGVRETQYF
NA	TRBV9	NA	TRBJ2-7	TGTGCCAGCAGCGTAGGTAGATTCTCCTACGAGCAGTACTTC	CASSVGRFSYEQYF
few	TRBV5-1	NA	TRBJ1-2	TGCGCCAGCAGCTTGGTCGGGGCTTCAGGCTATGGCTACACCTTC	CASSLVGASGYGYTF
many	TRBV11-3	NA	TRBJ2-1	TGTGCCAGCAGCCCCGGAGCCTACAATGAGCAGTTCTTC	CASSPGAYNEQFF
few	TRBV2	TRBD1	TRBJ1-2	TGTGCCAGCAGTGGGGACAGGACTTATGGCTACACCTTC	CASSGDRTYGYTF
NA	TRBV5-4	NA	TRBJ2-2	TGTGCCAGCAGCTTGGGACAGACGAACACCGGGGAGCTGTTTTTT	CASSLGQTNTGELFF
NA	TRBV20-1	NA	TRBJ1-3	TGCAGTGCTCCCGCTGGAAACACCATATATTTT	CSAPAGNTIYF
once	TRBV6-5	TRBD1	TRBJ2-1	TGTGCCAGCAGTTACTCGGGACAGGGGACCAATGAGCAGTTCTTC	CASSYSGQGTNEQFF
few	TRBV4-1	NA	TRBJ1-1	TGCGCCAGCAGGTGGGTGAGGAAGAACACTGAAGCTTTCTTT	CASRWVRKNTEAFF